One sample yielded the 26 T cell receptor beta chains listed below, sequenced in a study of blood T cell repertoires in COVID-19. The data were produced by immunoSEQ multiplex PCR, yet TCRdb's version contains in-frame clones alone and is incomplete. The sample contains 200,000 to 250,000 clones, about four fifths of which appear only once. The specimen was peripheral blood. The receptors come from a woman aged 45-65 years with active or convalescent COVID-19.

The CDR3 loop reads CASSLPGQGANEQYF. CDR3 in DNA: TGTGCCAGCAGTTTACCGGGACAGGGGGCGAACGAGCAGTACTTC. The chain uses TRBV28 and TRBJ2-7, with 12 bases fitting TRBD1. The CDR3 is 15 residues long. Germline-derived CDR1 and CDR2 are MDHEN and SYDVKM. Trimming cost V 2 bases and J 5 bases; bases outside gene matches: 4.

The rearrangement links TRBV7-3 to TRBJ2-7, with a tentative D call TRBD2 (7 bases). The germline V and J ends were trimmed by 5 bases and 2 bases, with 16 bases remaining between them. The CDR3 is made up of 15 amino acids. Looked up from germline, CDR1 is SGHTA and CDR2 is FQGTGA. The DNA for the CDR3 is TGTGCCAGCAGCCCCCGGGGGGACAAGACCTACGAGCAGTACTTC. It codes for CASSPRGDKTYEQYF.

This chain links TRBV2 with TRBJ1-5; D gene unclear. V was clipped by 2 bases and J by 8 bases, with 16 bases between them. Germline V gene lookup returns CDR1 SNHLY and CDR2 FYNNEI. The CDR3 runs to 15 residues. The CDR3 sequence is CASSESRTVPKPQHF. The DNA of the CDR3 is TGTGCCAGCAGTGAAAGCCGTACAGTCCCTAAGCCCCAGCATTTT.

The CDR3 region is CASSLDGGLVYSNQPQHF. CDR3 DNA sequence: TGTGCCAGCAGCTTGGATGGGGGCCTGGTTTATAGCAATCAGCCCCAGCATTTT. The chain has TRBV5-5 and TRBJ1-5, with a possible D match to TRBD1 (6 bases). Looked up from germline, CDR1 is SGHKS and CDR2 is YYEKEE (reference sequence). The V and J ends lost 0 bases and 0 bases respectively, with 16 bases between them. This CDR3 has 18 residues.

V usage is TRBV19 and J usage is TRBJ2-5; maybe TRBD2 (6 bases). CDR1 is LNHDA and CDR2 is SQIVND in the germline V gene (reference sequence). V dropped 3 bases and J dropped 9 bases, with 17 bases sitting between them. The CDR3 totals 14 residues. The CDR3 is CASSIGAGLVAQYF. The CDR3 DNA is TGTGCCAGTAGTATCGGTGCGGGGTTGGTGGCCCAGTACTTC.

The chain links TRBV5-4 to TRBJ2-2; TRBD2 matches 7 bases. Unmatched junction bases numbered 4, after V lost 0 bases and J lost 5 bases. Germline V gives CDR1 SGHNT, CDR2 YYREEE (reference sequence). This CDR3 is 15 amino acids long. The DNA for the CDR3 is TGTGCCAGCAGCTTGGGGACTAGGGGAACCGGGGAGCTGTTTTTT. This encodes CASSLGTRGTGELFF.

V usage is TRBV5-1 and J usage is TRBJ1-5; 9 nucleotides agree with TRBD1. The CDR3 totals 15 residues. Trimming cost V 2 bases and J 1 base; bases outside gene matches: 1. Per the germline V gene, CDR1 is SGHRS and CDR2 is YFSETQ. The CDR3 sequence: CASSLTGGSNQPQHF. The CDR3 DNA reads TGCGCCAGCAGCTTAACAGGGGGCAGCAATCAGCCCCAGCATTTT.

This clone was counted only a few times. The chain carries TRBV5-1 and TRBJ2-7; 12 nucleotides align to TRBD2. CDR3 length: 17 residues. CDR1 and CDR2 from the germline V gene are SGHRS and YFSETQ. V lost 0 bases, J lost 6 bases, and 10 bases stayed unmatched. DNA for the CDR3: TGCGCCAGCAGCTTGGGCCTAGCGGGAGGGCCCCAGGGCGAGCAGTACTTC. Translating gives CASSLGLAGGPQGEQYF.

The gene calls are TRBV28 and TRBJ1-2; tentatively, D is TRBD1 (5 bases). Germline CDR1 MDHEN, CDR2 SYDVKM. Trimming pared 3 bases from V and 5 bases from J, leaving 16 bases between. CDR3 length: 15 amino acids. The CDR3 region has the DNA TGTGCCAGCAGTTTGGGGGGGAGGGGATATTATGGCTACACCTTC. It yields the protein CASSLGGRGYYGYTF.

The rearrangement links TRBV28 to TRBJ2-6; unclear D gene. The V gene lost 10 bases and the J gene lost 1 base, with 8 bases spanning the gap. The CDR3 consists of 13 residues. CDR1 and CDR2 (germline): MDHEN, SYDVKM. The DNA of the CDR3 is TGTGCCACCCTAGAGTCTGGGGCCAACGTCCTGACTTTC. It yields the protein CATLESGANVLTF.

This chain joins TRBV9 and TRBJ2-1, with TRBD2 matching over 15 bases. CDR3 length: 16 residues. From germline, CDR1 is SGDLS and CDR2 YYNGEE. The J segment lost 5 bases and the V segment lost 4 bases, leaving 4 bases of the junction unmatched. The CDR3 is CASSPRTSGGDNEQFF. CDR3 DNA: TGTGCCAGCAGCCCCCGGACTAGCGGGGGGGACAATGAGCAGTTCTTC.

CDR3 sequence: CASSLPLTGYTEAFF. CDR3 DNA: TGTGCCAGCAGTTTACCCCTTACGGGGTACACTGAAGCTTTCTTT. J is TRBJ1-1 and V is TRBV28; D is unresolved. The length of the CDR3 is 15 residues. CDR1 is MDHEN and CDR2 is SYDVKM in the germline V gene. The germline V and J ends were trimmed by 2 bases and 3 bases, with 13 bases remaining between them.

The J gene is TRBJ2-4, the V gene TRBV19; 11 bases line up with TRBD2. CDR3 length equals 16 residues. Germline-derived CDR1 and CDR2 are LNHDA and SQIVND (reference sequence). The junction had 8 bases not matched to a gene; V was cut back by 7 bases and J by 3 bases. CDR3 amino acids: CASKKSSGGIKNIQYF. As DNA, the CDR3 is TGTGCCAGTAAGAAATCTAGCGGGGGGATCAAAAACATTCAGTACTTC.

The chain employs TRBV30 and TRBJ1-1; 8 positions match TRBD1. Germline loops: CDR1 GTSNPN, CDR2 SVGIG (reference sequence). There are 14 residues in the CDR3. Unmatched junction bases numbered 1, after V lost 0 bases and J lost 1 base. This CDR3 reads CAWSVGTGNTEAFF. The CDR3 DNA is TGTGCCTGGAGTGTTGGGACAGGGAACACTGAAGCTTTCTTT.

This chain connects TRBV10-3 to TRBJ2-1; maybe TRBD1 (5 bases). The germline V gene encodes CDR1 ENHRY and CDR2 SYGVKD. Trimming took off 5 bases at V and 6 bases at J, with 11 bases between the two ends. CDR3 length: 13 amino acids. For the CDR3, the DNA is TGTGCCATCAGTTCGACAGAACCCAATGAGCAGTTCTTC. Translation gives CAISSTEPNEQFF.

The gene calls are TRBV4-1 and TRBJ1-2, with D possibly TRBD1 on 5 matching bases. Trimming removed 8 bases at V and 2 bases at J, with 21 bases between. Germline CDR1 and CDR2: MGHRA and YSYEKL. CDR3 length: 16 residues. CDR3 coding DNA: TGCGCCAGCGCCCACTCAGAAAACCAGGGAAACTATGGCTACACCTTC. Translated, it gives CASAHSENQGNYGYTF.

The J gene is TRBJ1-4, the V gene TRBV7-6; 8 nucleotides agree with TRBD1. Germline CDR1 is SGHVS and CDR2 is FNYEAQ. The J segment lost 7 bases and the V segment lost 5 bases, leaving 9 bases of the junction unmatched. This CDR3 has 15 residues. Written as DNA, the CDR3 is TGTGCCAGCAGCCGAGGACAGGGATTAGGTGAAAAACTGTTTTTT. Its translation: CASSRGQGLGEKLFF.

J is TRBJ1-2 and V is TRBV6-5, with TRBD1 matching 10 bases. The CDR3 sequence is 15 residues long. The germline gives CDR1 MNHEY, CDR2 SVGAGI. The V and J ends lost 0 bases and 7 bases, in that order; junction bases with no gene match: 5. For the CDR3, the DNA is TGTGCCAGCAGTTACTCGGGACAGGGGTCCGCTGGCTACACCTTC. Its protein is CASSYSGQGSAGYTF.

The chain couples TRBV15 to TRBJ1-1, with unresolved D. Trimming left V 6 bases short and J 2 bases short, with 10 bases between. Looked up from germline, CDR1 is LNHNV and CDR2 is YYDKDF (reference sequence). The CDR3 length is 13 residues. The CDR3 region has the DNA TGTGCCACCAGAGCGACCGCAAACACTGAAGCTTTCTTT. Translating gives CATRATANTEAFF.

This clone was found once. The rearrangement links TRBV4-2 to TRBJ2-3; 7 bases align to TRBD1. With V trimmed by 4 bases and J by 6 bases, 7 bases remained unmatched. Looked up from germline, CDR1 is LGHNA and CDR2 is YNFKEQ. CDR3 size: 14 residues. CDR3 sequence reads: CASSLDQGDDTQYF. Here the CDR3 DNA reads TGTGCCAGCAGCCTAGATCAGGGGGACGATACGCAGTATTTT.

The rearrangement uses TRBV30 and TRBJ1-1; possible D gene TRBD1, 6 bases. From germline, CDR1 is GTSNPN and CDR2 SVGIG (reference sequence). Deletions cut 0 bases from V and 5 bases from J, with 13 bases between. CDR3 length: 14 residues. CDR3: CAWSVRGRGTEAFF. The CDR3 nucleotides are TGTGCCTGGAGTGTAAGGGGGAGGGGGACTGAAGCTTTCTTT.

The V and J genes are TRBV5-4 and TRBJ2-1; 8 nucleotides agree with TRBD2. Per the germline V gene, CDR1 is SGHNT and CDR2 is YYREEE (reference sequence). The CDR3 spans 16 residues. Trimming at V came to 4 bases and at J to 4 bases, leaving 10 bases not matched to a gene. The CDR3: CASSTGGLAGYNEQFF. In nucleotides, the CDR3 is TGTGCCAGCAGCACCGGGGGGCTAGCGGGTTACAATGAGCAGTTCTTC.

V gene TRBV6-1 combines with J gene TRBJ2-1, with D unclear. Germline V gene data show CDR1 as MNHNS and CDR2 as SASEGT. Trimming cost V 0 bases and J 9 bases, with 12 bases left between them. This CDR3 region has 14 residues. The CDR3 coding sequence is TGTGCCAGCAGTGAAGCGGGCAGGCCCACTGAGCAGTTCTTC. It specifies CASSEAGRPTEQFF.

In this sample, this clone is medium-sized. This rearrangement joins TRBV3-1 (or the pseudogene TRBV3-2) to TRBJ1-1; D is perhaps TRBD1 (5 bases). The CDR3 runs 15 residues. Germline values: CDR1 LGHDT, CDR2 YNNKEL (reference sequence). V lost 4 bases to trimming and J lost 1 base, with 13 bases between them. In nucleotides, the CDR3 is TGTGCCAGCAGCCTAGCCCCTACAGGGAACACTGAAGCTTTCTTT. Its protein product is CASSLAPTGNTEAFF.

On this clone: Other DNA sequences in this sample translate to the same CDR3. The chain links TRBV11-3 to TRBJ1-1; no definite D call. V lost 0 bases to trimming and J lost 5 bases, with 7 bases between them. This CDR3 region has 13 residues. Germline V CDR1 and CDR2: SGHNT, YENEEA. The CDR3 DNA follows: TGTGCCAGCAGCTTAGATCCCGGGACTGAAGCTTTCTTT. This codes for CASSLDPGTEAFF.

The chain recombines TRBV5-6 with TRBJ2-5, with TRBD2 identical over 9 bases. V lost 3 bases and J lost 5; bases outside the gene matches: 17. There are 18 residues in the CDR3. Germline CDR1 SGHDT, CDR2 YYEEEE. CDR3 in DNA: TGTGCCAGCAGCTGGGCCAACACCGCTGCGGGAGGGGGGGAGACCCAGTACTTC. Translation: CASSWANTAAGGGETQYF.